This TCR beta chain was sequenced for a study of graft-versus-host responses after intestinal transplantation. Study in general: Uniformly, recipients were administered anti-thymocyte globulin induction with subsequent tacrolimus and steroids for two to three years.

Note on this clone: Its antigen is as yet unknown.

The table came from immunoSEQ multiplex PCR; TCRdb's copy has only in-frame clones and leaves some out. Of tens of thousands of clones detected, about 94% appear once; the ten largest clones hold 0.38%. Trimming took 4 bases from V and 0 from J, leaving 13 bases between them. The CDR3 has 15 residues. Germline lookup yields CDR1 SGHRS and CDR2 YFSETQ. This chain joins TRBV5-1 and TRBJ1-2; D remains ambiguous. Sequencing was performed on unstimulated CD4+ T cells sorted from spleen or lymph node cells, taken before transplant. This TCR was recovered from a human donor who was the organ donor for an intestinal transplant. In DNA, the CDR3 is TGCGCCAGCAGCCCCGAAGGGTGGACTAACTATGGCTACACCTTC. It translates to CASSPEGWTNYGYTF.